This T cell receptor beta chain was sequenced during a study of CD8 T cells in ankylosing spondylitis. Study conclusions and caveats: A TCR beta motif made of fewer than ten highly homologous variants seemed typical of ankylosing spondylitis blood. Earlier studies detected some motif variants in reactive arthritis synovial fluid and blood.

Deletions cut 0 bases from V and 5 bases from J, with 11 bases between. The length of the CDR3 is 14 residues. The germline V gene has CDR1 SGHRS and CDR2 YFSETQ. Points on this clonotype: The antigen remains undetermined.

5'-RACE, quantitative and with molecular barcodes, yielded the TCR beta libraries. TCRdb used MiXCR to reprocess the 5' RACE reads, holding one entry per CDR3 protein. The repertoire has some 200,000 distinct CDR3 sequences, around 6.6% of them found once; the top ten carry around 14%. The specimen was blood, either unsorted or a sorted T cell fraction (not recorded which). J is TRBJ2-5 and V is TRBV5-1; the D is unclear. The clonotype originates from a male donor with ankylosing spondylitis. CDR3 coding DNA: TGCGCCAGCAGCTTGGTTGGGATGGTGGAGACCCAGTACTTC. It specifies CASSLVGMVETQYF.